This TCR beta chain was identified during a study of blood T cell repertoires in COVID-19. TCRdb keeps only in-frame clones here, not all; method: immunoSEQ multiplex PCR. The repertoire holds some 220,000 clones, about 82% seen once, with under 2.5% in the top ten. The sample comprised peripheral blood. The TCR originated in a woman in her 70s with COVID-19, enrolled during active disease.

CDR3 DNA sequence: TGTGCCAGCAGTTACCGACTCACAACTAATGAAAAACTGTTTTTT. Translation: CASSYRLTTNEKLFF. V is TRBV28 and J is TRBJ1-4; no reliable D call. The germline V gene has CDR1 MDHEN and CDR2 SYDVKM. The CDR3 length is 15 residues. Trimming cost V 4 bases and J 0 bases, with 9 bases left between them.